A selection of T cell receptor beta chains follows, all from one sample in a study. TCRdb ran MiXCR on the 5' RACE reads and lists one entry per CDR3 protein. Altogether about 46,000 distinct CDR3 sequences are present, around a quarter being singletons, with the ten largest covering approximately 2.3%. Sample: naive CD4+ T cells sorted from blood. Receptor source: a female donor with breast cancer. Each CDR3 is given without its conserved first and last residue. The order of the fields is J gene, V gene, CDR3 protein.

>TRBJ2-5|TRBV7-3
ASSLRGQGIDQETQY
>TRBJ2-2|TRBV4-1
ASRTSGGTGELF
>TRBJ2-1|TRBV6-5
ASKGLAEEAYNEQF
>TRBJ2-7|TRBV2
ASAVLDRDEQY
>TRBJ2-3|TRBV7-3
ASSLTSFADTQY
>TRBJ2-7|TRBV28
ASSHRYEQY
>TRBJ1-1|TRBV29-1
SVSTDTEAF
>TRBJ1-1|TRBV5-1
ASSFNGETEAF
>TRBJ2-3|TRBV4-3
ASSPHDRGQNTQY
>TRBJ2-7|TRBV6-6
ASSTLQGTYEQY
>TRBJ1-2|TRBV10-3
AISEFSNYGYT
>TRBJ2-2|TRBV4-3
ASSQGAGDTGELF
>TRBJ2-2|TRBV6-5
ASSYSGLAGAYGELF
>TRBJ1-1|TRBV5-1
ASSSTGDDTEAF
>TRBJ2-5|TRBV7-3
ASSYGLRATMTGGRETQY
>TRBJ2-1|TRBV12-3/TRBV12-4
ASSVTVIHEQF
>TRBJ1-2|TRBV25-1
ASSGLTRGGHT
>TRBJ1-4|TRBV5-1
ASSLAGGAGEKLF
>TRBJ2-3|TRBV29-1
SVGWAGTDTQY
>TRBJ1-2|TRBV3-1
ASSTGGGVGYT
>TRBJ2-5|TRBV7-2
ASSPGTAETQY
>TRBJ1-1|TRBV20-1
SARVRITGYTEAF
>TRBJ2-1|TRBV24-1
ATSDRTGGRNEQF
>TRBJ1-3|TRBV4-2
TSSQAGDTIY
>TRBJ2-3|TRBV5-1
ASSLAVNPDTQY